Presented here are 27 T cell receptor beta chains from one specimen sequenced in a study of cytomegalovirus exposure and HLA in healthy donors. The PCR was carried out with 60 Vbeta primers and 13 Jbeta primers. Repertoires were generated with immunoSEQ multiplex PCR, while TCRdb's copy carries only in-frame clones and drops some. The sample contains 130,000 to 150,000 clones, roughly three quarters of which appear only once. The sequenced sample consisted of PBMCs. The receptors were gathered from a female donor in good health and CMV-seronegative.

V and J are TRBV14 and TRBJ2-2; D is unresolved. The CDR3 has 15 residues. Germline CDR1 reads SGHDN; CDR2 reads FVKESK. The V and J ends lost 1 base and 5 bases respectively, with 11 bases between them. The chain's CDR3 is CASSQVSHSTGELFF. The DNA for the CDR3 is TGTGCCAGCAGCCAAGTTAGCCATTCGACCGGGGAGCTGTTTTTT.

This clone turned up a few times. The CDR3 reads CAIRSTHSGQETQYF. The DNA of the CDR3 is TGTGCCATCAGATCGACTCATTCGGGCCAAGAGACCCAGTACTTC. The genes are TRBV10-3 and TRBJ2-5; D is unresolved. The CDR3 has 15 residues. With 6 bases removed from V and 1 base from J, the gap between germline ends came to 15 bases. CDR1 is ENHRY, CDR2 SYGVKD, per germline.

In its sample, this clone was seen once. This chain joins TRBV6-6 and TRBJ2-5, with D possibly matching TRBD1 (5 bases). V lost 0 bases to trimming and J lost 5 bases, with 7 bases between them. CDR3 length equals 13 residues. Per germline, CDR1 MNHNY and CDR2 SVGAGI (reference sequence). The CDR3 bases are TGTGCCAGCAGTTACTCGGCAGGGGAGACCCAGTACTTC. It encodes CASSYSAGETQYF.

The chain uses TRBV5-6 and TRBJ2-1, with D maybe TRBD2 (6 bases). The CDR3 has 13 residues. Per germline, CDR1 SGHDT and CDR2 YYEEEE. V lost 1 base and J 8 bases, leaving 10 bases between the germline ends. In DNA, the CDR3 is TGTGCCAGCAGCTTGAGGAGGGCGTATGAGCAGTTCTTC. Translation: CASSLRRAYEQFF.

This clone was recorded a few times. The chain employs TRBV28 and TRBJ1-1, with TRBD1 identical over 7 bases. This CDR3 contains 16 residues. Per germline, CDR1 MDHEN and CDR2 SYDVKM. Trimming at V came to 3 bases and at J to 4 bases, leaving 11 bases not matched to a gene. This CDR3 reads CASSFARGRRGTEAFF. The CDR3, as DNA: TGTGCCAGCAGTTTTGCTAGGGGGCGCAGGGGCACTGAAGCTTTCTTT.

The chain recombines TRBV10-3 with TRBJ2-3, with D maybe TRBD1 (5 bases). This CDR3 is 13 amino acids long. Trimming shortened V by 7 bases and J by 1 base, and 9 bases separated the two germline ends. Germline assignment: CDR1 ENHRY and CDR2 SYGVKD. This CDR3 reads CAITMTGTDTQYF. The CDR3, as DNA: TGTGCCATCACCATGACAGGCACAGATACGCAGTATTTT.

The J gene is TRBJ2-3, the V gene TRBV7-6; D ambiguous. The germline CDR1 and CDR2 sequences are SGHVS and FNYEAQ. CDR3 length equals 12 residues. V lost 6 bases to trimming and J lost 6 bases, with 10 bases between them. The CDR3, as DNA: TGTGCCAGCAGTCGACAACAGGATACGCAGTATTTT. It translates to CASSRQQDTQYF. The whole variable domain, filled in from reference TRBV7-6 and TRBJ2-3, reads GAGVSQSPRYKVTKRGQDVALRCDPISGHVSLYWYRQALGQGPEFLTYFNYEAQQDKSGLPNDRFSAERPEGSISTLTIQRTEQRDSAMYRCASSRQQDTQYFGPGTRLTVL.

The chain links TRBV9 to TRBJ2-3; D is undetermined. Trimming stripped 3 bases from V and 1 base from J, with 6 bases between. This CDR3 is 13 amino acids long. Germline V CDR1 and CDR2: SGDLS, YYNGEE. For the CDR3, the DNA is TGTGCCAGCAGCGCCTTTGGCACAGATACGCAGTATTTT. Amino acid sequence: CASSAFGTDTQYF. The full variable domain, in which reference TRBV9 and TRBJ2-3 provide the parts outside the CDR3, is DSGVTQTPKHLITATGQRVTLRCSPRSGDLSVYWYQQSLDQGLQFLIQYYNGEERAKGNILERFSAQQFPDLHSELNLSSLELGDSALYFCASSAFGTDTQYFGPGTRLTVL.

V and J are TRBV4-3 and TRBJ2-1; maybe TRBD1 (6 bases). Deletions cut 4 bases from V and 2 bases from J, with 15 bases between. This CDR3 has 16 residues. The germline CDR1 and CDR2 sequences are LGHNA and YSLEER. CDR3 protein: CASSRLGQSTYNEQFF. CDR3 DNA: TGCGCCAGCAGCCGCTTAGGACAGTCGACCTACAATGAGCAGTTCTTC.

DNA of the CDR3: TGCAGCGTGCGAGGGGGCAGTACCTACGAGCAGTACTTC. Protein sequence: CSVRGGSTYEQYF. The V call is TRBV29-1, the J call TRBJ2-7; 7 bases are shared with TRBD1. Germline CDR1 reads SQVTM; CDR2 reads ANQGSEA. Trimming took 6 bases from V and 2 from J; bases not matched to a gene: 7. The CDR3 consists of 13 residues.

The rearrangement joins TRBV19 to TRBJ1-5, with D hard to call. The length of the CDR3 is 16 residues. Germline V gene sequence: CDR1 LNHDA, CDR2 SQIVND (reference sequence). Deletions cut 1 base from V and 1 base from J, with 11 bases between. For the CDR3, the DNA is TGTGCCAGTAGTATAGGGGGAACGGGGAGCAATCAGCCCCAGCATTTT. It encodes CASSIGGTGSNQPQHF.

This clone appeared a few times. The CDR3 DNA reads TGTGCCAGCAGTTACCCTAAGGGCAGGGGGACAGATACGCAGTATTTT. Protein product: CASSYPKGRGTDTQYF. The gene calls are TRBV6-6 and TRBJ2-3, with TRBD1 matching 7 bases. The CDR3 contains 16 residues. In germline, CDR1 is MNHNY, CDR2 SVGAGI (reference sequence). The junction had 8 bases not matched to a gene; V was cut back by 2 bases and J by 3 bases.

The rearrangement links TRBV4-1 to TRBJ1-1; TRBD1 agrees at 7 bases. This CDR3 region has 13 residues. V shed 0 bases, J shed 5 bases, and the junction held 0 bases outside the gene matches. Germline loops: CDR1 MGHRA, CDR2 YSYEKL. The CDR3: CASSQDRGTEAFF. The CDR3 region has the DNA TGCGCCAGCAGCCAAGACAGGGGGACTGAAGCTTTCTTT.

V and J are TRBV7-9 and TRBJ2-7; 7 positions match TRBD1. Losses at the gene ends were 5 bases for V and 2 bases for J; bases not matched to a gene: 9. The CDR3 has 15 residues. Looked up from germline, CDR1 is SEHNR and CDR2 is FQNEAQ (reference sequence). The CDR3 DNA sequence: TGTGCCAGCAGCGATCCCGGGACAGCCGCCTACGAGCAGTACTTC. Protein: CASSDPGTAAYEQYF.

The chain has TRBV7-3 and TRBJ2-2; 9 nucleotides agree with TRBD1. After removal of 4 bases from V and 1 base from J, the junction contained 7 bases not matched to a gene. Germline V lookup: CDR1 SGHTA, CDR2 FQGTGA. The CDR3 loop spans 17 amino acids. The CDR3 DNA follows: TGTGCCAGCAGCTCCCCTCGGACAGGGGTGAACACCGGGGAGCTGTTTTTT. Protein sequence: CASSSPRTGVNTGELFF.

This clone was detected many times. This chain joins TRBV5-1 and TRBJ1-5; weak D call: TRBD1 (6 bases). Trimming took off 4 bases at V and 7 bases at J, with 18 bases between the two ends. The CDR3 contains 15 residues. Germline CDR1 and CDR2: SGHRS and YFSETQ. The CDR3 sequence is CASSQDWGPRQPQHF. In nucleotides, the CDR3 is TGCGCCAGCAGCCAAGACTGGGGGCCCAGGCAGCCCCAGCATTTT.

The V gene is TRBV9, the J gene TRBJ1-1, with a tentative D call TRBD1 (6 bases). From germline, CDR1 is SGDLS and CDR2 YYNGEE. This CDR3 has 12 residues. Trimming stripped 0 bases from V and 10 bases from J, with 10 bases between. This CDR3 reads CASSVEGGGAFF. The CDR3 DNA is TGTGCCAGCAGCGTAGAGGGGGGGGGAGCTTTCTTT.

This sequence joins TRBV15 and TRBJ2-5; TRBD1 aligns across 7 bases. The V segment lost 2 bases and the J segment 2 bases; nucleotides outside the gene matches: 8. The CDR3 has 16 residues. CDR1 is LNHNV and CDR2 is YYDKDF in the germline V gene (reference sequence). The CDR3, as DNA: TGTGCCACCAGCAGAAAACCGGGACAGCCGCAAGAGACCCAGTACTTC. This gives the protein CATSRKPGQPQETQYF.

The rearrangement links TRBV10-3 to TRBJ2-7; maybe TRBD2 (5 bases). The CDR3 contains 13 residues. V was pared by 0 bases and J by 3 bases, with 6 bases between. Per the germline V gene, CDR1 is ENHRY and CDR2 is SYGVKD. For the CDR3, the DNA is TGTGCCATCAGTGAGTCAGAGGGCTACGAGCAGTACTTC. Its protein is CAISESEGYEQYF.

This clone was counted a few times. The rearrangement uses TRBV5-1 and TRBJ1-4; 9 bases line up with TRBD1. This CDR3 region has 16 residues. The germline gives CDR1 SGHRS, CDR2 YFSETQ. The junction had 12 bases not matched to a gene; V was cut back by 4 bases and J by 8 bases. The CDR3 bases are TGCGCCAGCAGCGTCAGACAGGGGGTAATAGGGGAAAAACTGTTTTTT. This encodes CASSVRQGVIGEKLFF.

V gene TRBV7-2 combines with J gene TRBJ2-1; 15 bases match TRBD2. The CDR3 runs to 17 residues. V was clipped by 2 bases and J by 6 bases; unmatched bases: 5. Germline CDR1 reads SGHTA; CDR2 reads FQGNSA. The CDR3 is CASSLRTSGGAINEQFF. DNA for the CDR3: TGTGCCAGCAGCTTAAGGACTAGCGGGGGGGCCATCAATGAGCAGTTCTTC.

The chain carries TRBV6-5 and TRBJ1-5, with a weak D call TRBD1 (5 bases). Germline CDR1 and CDR2: MNHEY and SVGAGI. V dropped 6 bases and J dropped 2 bases, with 14 bases sitting between them. There are 15 residues in the CDR3. The CDR3, as DNA: TGTGCCAGCAGCTTAAAGGGGTCGGGCAATCAGCCCCAGCATTTT. Residues: CASSLKGSGNQPQHF.

The rearrangement links TRBV2 to TRBJ2-7; the match to TRBD2 covers 7 bases. Trimming cost V 6 bases and J 6 bases; bases outside gene matches: 8. The CDR3 is made up of 13 amino acids. The germline gives CDR1 SNHLY, CDR2 FYNNEI. This chain's CDR3 is CASRPWGGSEQYF. The DNA for the CDR3 is TGTGCCAGCAGGCCGTGGGGGGGGAGCGAGCAGTACTTC.

This sequence joins TRBV2 and TRBJ1-4, with D unclear. The CDR3 contains 13 residues. Trimming took off 5 bases at V and 6 bases at J, with 10 bases between the two ends. Germline assignment: CDR1 SNHLY and CDR2 FYNNEI. The CDR3 loop reads CASSFRGYEKLFF. CDR3 nucleotide sequence: TGTGCCAGCAGTTTCCGAGGGTATGAAAAACTGTTTTTT.

This clone was counted between two and nine times. The chain recombines TRBV5-6 with TRBJ1-1, with D perhaps TRBD1 (6 bases). Trimming left V 4 bases short and J 0 bases short, with 13 bases between. CDR3 length: 15 residues. CDR1 is SGHDT, CDR2 YYEEEE, per germline. The CDR3 DNA is TGTGCCAGCAGCGCAAGCACAGGGTTGAACACTGAAGCTTTCTTT. It is translated as CASSASTGLNTEAFF.

This clone was seen once. CDR3 nucleotide sequence: TGTGCCATCAGCCCCCAGGGTGAGGAGACCCAGTACTTC. The encoded protein is CAISPQGEETQYF. The rearrangement links TRBV10-3 to TRBJ2-5; D is possibly TRBD1 (5 bases). This CDR3 region has 13 residues. The V end was cut by 6 bases, the J end by 5 bases, with 13 bases between. Per the germline V gene, CDR1 is ENHRY and CDR2 is SYGVKD.

The count of this clone is one. The junction departs from germline at one end; a sequencing error may be responsible. The chain employs TRBV7-7 and TRBJ2-7; 7 bases fit TRBD1. In germline, CDR1 is SSHAT, CDR2 FNYEAQ (reference sequence). The CDR3 spans 16 residues. As DNA, the CDR3 is TGTGCTAGCAGCCCAACGGGACAGAGGAACTCCTACGAGCAGTACTTC. Translating gives CASSPTGQRNSYEQYF.